One sample yielded the 30 T cell receptor beta chains listed below, sequenced in a study of T cells in Graves' hyperthyroidism and ophthalmopathy. Template material for amplifying TCR beta CDR3 regions consisted of RNA transcripts. RT-PCR in the first round (using the HTBI primer set) targeted the TCR CDR3. TCRdb passed the multiplex PCR reads through MiXCR, listing each CDR3 protein once. The table shows roughly 580,000 distinct CDR3 sequences, with around 42% occurring only once. Sequencing was done on a sample of peripheral blood or thyroid tissue (not recorded which). These receptors came from a woman younger than 30 with Graves' hyperthyroidism.

This clonotype was counted ten times or more. The V gene is TRBV7-9, the J gene TRBJ1-2; D may be TRBD1 (5 bases). With 0 bases removed from V and 8 bases from J, the gap between germline ends came to 13 bases. The CDR3 sequence is 14 residues long. Germline lookup yields CDR1 SEHNR and CDR2 FQNEAQ (reference sequence). The CDR3 nucleotides are TGTGCCAGCAGCTTAGCGCGGGCTGGGGACGGCTACACCTTC. The encoded protein is CASSLARAGDGYTF.

This rearrangement joins TRBV15 to TRBJ1-6; the D is unclear. Germline CDR1 LNHNV, CDR2 YYDKDF (reference sequence). This CDR3 spans 13 amino acids. Trimming shortened V by 6 bases and J by 4 bases, and 7 bases separated the two germline ends. CDR3 nucleotides: TGTGCCACCAGGGTAGGGTATAATTCACCCCTCCACTTT. It specifies CATRVGYNSPLHF.

This clonotype has a handful of counts. This CDR3 is CASSHRDWNYEQYF. For the CDR3, the DNA is TGCGCCAGCAGCCATCGGGACTGGAACTACGAGCAGTACTTC. J is TRBJ2-7 and V is TRBV5-1, with TRBD2 as a possible D gene (6 bases). The V gene's germline CDR1 is SGHRS and CDR2 YFSETQ. V was shortened by 4 bases and J by 3 bases, with 14 bases between the two germline ends. CDR3 length equals 14 residues.

The chain carries TRBV12-3 or TRBV12-4 and TRBJ2-7, with D possibly TRBD1 on 6 matching bases. V was clipped by 0 bases and J by 2 bases, with 14 bases between them. The CDR3 totals 16 residues. The DNA of the CDR3 is TGTGCCAGCAGTTTAGCGCTGTGGACAGCCACCTACGAGCAGTACTTC. Amino acids: CASSLALWTATYEQYF.

This clonotype was recorded many times. The rearrangement joins TRBV29-1 to TRBJ1-1; possible D gene TRBD1, 6 bases. Looked up from germline, CDR1 is SQVTM and CDR2 is ANQGSEA. The CDR3 spans 14 residues. V shed 5 bases and J shed 3 bases, with 16 bases lying between them. The CDR3 region is CSVLIQGRDTEAFF. The CDR3 DNA is TGCAGCGTTCTAATACAGGGACGGGACACTGAAGCTTTCTTT.

The chain links TRBV19 to TRBJ2-7; no definite D call. V was pared by 7 bases and J by 6 bases, with 19 bases between. Germline V gene data show CDR1 as LNHDA and CDR2 as SQIVND (reference sequence). CDR3 length: 14 amino acids. The CDR3 nucleotides read TGTGCCAGTACCCCCGGTAGAATGCCGGGCGAGCAGTACTTC. This translates into CASTPGRMPGEQYF.

The chain has TRBV7-8 and TRBJ1-1; 7 bases agree with TRBD1. Unmatched junction bases numbered 6, after V lost 9 bases and J lost 5 bases. This CDR3 is 12 amino acids long. Germline values: CDR1 SGHVS, CDR2 FQNEAQ. CDR3 residues: CASTQGGTEAFF. CDR3 bases: TGTGCCAGTACCCAGGGGGGTACTGAAGCTTTCTTT.

This clonotype was counted a few times. The J gene is TRBJ2-7, the V gene TRBV5-4; D unresolved. CDR3 length: 15 residues. Germline lookup yields CDR1 SGHNT and CDR2 YYREEE (reference sequence). Trimming left V 0 bases short and J 0 bases short, with 10 bases between. CDR3 in amino acids: CASSLGRTFSYEQYF. The CDR3 DNA reads as TGTGCCAGCAGCTTGGGACGTACTTTCTCCTACGAGCAGTACTTC.

This clonotype appeared a single time. The J gene is TRBJ2-7, the V gene TRBV10-3; weak D call: TRBD1 (6 bases). Trimming cost V 10 bases and J 3 bases, with 13 bases left between them. CDR3 length equals 12 residues. Germline V gives CDR1 ENHRY, CDR2 SYGVKD. Here the CDR3 reads CASSGQIYEQYF. CDR3 DNA sequence: TGTGCCAGCAGCGGACAGATCTACGAGCAGTACTTC.

This chain joins TRBV2 and TRBJ2-3; unclear D gene. The CDR3 extends over 11 amino acids. CDR1 is SNHLY, CDR2 FYNNEI, per germline. Trimming took off 4 bases at V and 6 bases at J, with 5 bases between the two ends. The DNA of the CDR3 is TGTGCCAGCAGTGGGAAGGATACGCAGTATTTT. Its protein product is CASSGKDTQYF.

V is TRBV2 and J is TRBJ1-6; 7 bases line up with TRBD1. Germline trimming cut 4 bases from V and 2 bases from J; bases unmatched to any gene: 8. This CDR3 has 17 residues. The germline gives CDR1 SNHLY, CDR2 FYNNEI. The CDR3 region has the DNA TGTGCCAGCAGTGTACGGGGAGGGGGCCCCTATAATTCACCCCTCCACTTT. Residues: CASSVRGGGPYNSPLHF.

Regarding this clonotype: A much larger clone is a single base away; this may be a read error. The J gene is TRBJ2-7, the V gene TRBV9; TRBD1 matches at 7 bases. Germline CDR1 reads SGDLS; CDR2 reads YYNGEE. The CDR3 runs 14 residues. CDR3 in DNA: TGTGTCAGCAGCGCGGACGACAGGGCCTACGAGCAGTACTTC. This codes for CVSSADDRAYEQYF.

This chain uses TRBV7-2 with TRBJ1-6; 9 bases agree with TRBD1. This CDR3 region has 15 residues. Per the germline V gene, CDR1 is SGHTA and CDR2 is FQGNSA. The V segment lost 5 bases and the J segment 10 bases; nucleotides outside the gene matches: 9. The CDR3 DNA is TGTGCCAGCAGCCCCCCGGGGGACAGGGAATCACCCCTCCACTTT. It translates to CASSPPGDRESPLHF.

V gene TRBV5-1 combines with J gene TRBJ2-5, with D possibly TRBD2 on 6 matching bases. The germline V gene encodes CDR1 SGHRS and CDR2 YFSETQ. This CDR3 is 15 amino acids long. V was pared by 3 bases and J by 2 bases, with 14 bases between. CDR3 coding DNA: TGCGCCAGCAGCTCCGGGACTCCGGGTCAAGAGACCCAGTACTTC. Translated, it gives CASSSGTPGQETQYF.

About this clonotype itself: One end of the junction varies from germline; a read error may be responsible. The chain recombines TRBV5-1 with TRBJ1-2; D uncertain. The length of the CDR3 is 14 residues. Germline V gene lookup returns CDR1 SGHRS and CDR2 YFSETQ. CDR3 amino acids: CASSQAKANYGYTF. The CDR3 bases are TGTGCCAGCAGCCAAGCCAAGGCTAACTATGGCTACACCTTC.

The genes are TRBV10-3 and TRBJ1-5, with TRBD1 matching over 7 bases. The CDR3 is 12 amino acids. Germline lookup yields CDR1 ENHRY and CDR2 SYGVKD. The junction had 6 bases not matched to a gene; V was cut back by 11 bases and J by 5 bases. The CDR3 coding sequence is TGTGCCGTTGGACAGGCAGATCAGCCCCAGCATTTT. Translation gives CAVGQADQPQHF.

This clonotype was counted only a few times. The V and J genes are TRBV19 and TRBJ1-5; 7 nucleotides match TRBD1. Losses at the gene ends were 1 base for V and 7 bases for J; bases not matched to a gene: 7. This CDR3 has 15 residues. Looked up from germline, CDR1 is LNHDA and CDR2 is SQIVND (reference sequence). Written as DNA, the CDR3 is TGTGCCAGTAGTATAGGCGACAGGGTGGGCCAGCCCCAGCATTTT. This codes for CASSIGDRVGQPQHF.

This clonotype was picked up many times. Compared with germline, one end of the junction differs, possibly owing to a read error. The rearrangement joins TRBV2 to TRBJ2-7; D call uncertain. Germline V CDR1 and CDR2: SNHLY, FYNNEI. The CDR3 contains 11 residues. The CDR3 nucleotides read TGTGCCAGTCGTGGGGATTTCCCTCGGTTCTTC. Amino acids: CASRGDFPRFF.

The rearrangement uses TRBV12-3 or TRBV12-4 and TRBJ2-5; D tentatively reads TRBD1 or TRBD2 (5 bases each). This CDR3 comprises 15 residues. Trimming cost V 6 bases and J 5 bases, with 19 bases left between them. This CDR3 is CASSLPGTQRETQYF. CDR3 coding DNA: TGTGCCAGCAGCCTCCCGGGGACCCAACGGGAGACCCAGTACTTC.

The chain links TRBV2 to TRBJ2-5; 8 bases fit TRBD1. CDR1 is SNHLY and CDR2 is FYNNEI in the germline V gene. This CDR3 has 14 residues. V shed 4 bases and J 9 bases; nucleotides not matched to a gene: 10. The CDR3 DNA reads as TGTGCCAGCAGTGTTGACAGGGGTGGGCAGCCCCAGTACTTC. It yields the protein CASSVDRGGQPQYF.

This clonotype was detected ten times or more. J is TRBJ1-2 and V is TRBV10-3; 7 nucleotides align to TRBD1. Germline V gives CDR1 ENHRY, CDR2 SYGVKD. The junction had 6 bases not matched to a gene; V was cut back by 0 bases and J by 2 bases. The CDR3 sequence is 16 residues long. The CDR3 spells CAISESKGAGNYGYTF. The CDR3 nucleotides read TGTGCCATCAGTGAGTCGAAGGGGGCAGGGAACTATGGCTACACCTTC.

The V and J genes are TRBV14 and TRBJ2-5; 8 nucleotides match TRBD1. After removal of 3 bases from V and 2 bases from J, the junction contained 2 bases not matched to a gene. Germline V gene lookup returns CDR1 SGHDN and CDR2 FVKESK. The CDR3 has 14 amino acids. The CDR3 region has the DNA TGTGCCAGCAGCCACGGACAGGGACAAGAGACCCAGTACTTC. This gives the protein CASSHGQGQETQYF.

This rearrangement joins TRBV4-1 to TRBJ1-5; 7 bases map to TRBD1. CDR1 and CDR2 from the germline V gene are MGHRA and YSYEKL. The J segment lost 3 bases and the V segment lost 2 bases, leaving 10 bases of the junction unmatched. The CDR3 length is 17 residues. CDR3 coding DNA: TGCGCCAGCAGCCAATGGGAGGGACAGATAACCAATCAGCCCCAGCATTTT. It yields the protein CASSQWEGQITNQPQHF.

This clonotype was observed at least ten times. V is TRBV12-3 or TRBV12-4 and J is TRBJ2-7, with no clear D. There are 12 residues in the CDR3. Trimming removed 1 base from V and 7 bases from J, with 8 bases in between. The CDR3 protein is CASSLGVGEQYF. The CDR3 bases are TGTGCCAGCAGTTTAGGTGTGGGAGAGCAGTACTTC.

There are many counts of this clonotype. V is TRBV7-9 and J is TRBJ1-2; D may be TRBD1 (5 bases). V lost 5 bases and J 3 bases, leaving 7 bases between the germline ends. The CDR3 consists of 12 residues. Germline CDR1 reads SEHNR; CDR2 reads FQNEAQ (reference sequence). DNA of the CDR3: TGTGCCAGCAGCCCGACAGACTATGGCTACACCTTC. It specifies CASSPTDYGYTF.

Comments on this clonotype: As the CDR3 is not closed by the conserved phenylalanine or tryptophan, this likely results from a read error. The genes are TRBV9 and TRBJ2-7; D not resolved. Germline V gene data show CDR1 as SGDLS and CDR2 as YYNGEE. The V gene lost 5 bases and the J gene lost 5 bases, with 17 bases spanning the gap. There are 14 residues in the CDR3. The CDR3 region is CASSFRTTKHEQYS. CDR3 sequence (DNA): TGTGCCAGCAGTTTCAGGACCACAAAACACGAGCAGTACTCC.

Note on this clonotype: Germline and junction disagree at one end, which may indicate a read error. This chain links TRBV7-3 with TRBJ2-5, with a weak D call TRBD2 (5 bases). Per the germline V gene, CDR1 is SGHTA and CDR2 is FQGTGA. The CDR3 totals 10 residues. The CDR3 loop is CASSEGESNF. CDR3 in DNA: TGTGCCAGCAGTGAGGGAGAGAGCAACTTC. The full variable domain, its missing parts supplied by reference TRBV7-3 and TRBJ2-5, is GAGVSQTPSNKVTEKGKYVELRCDPISGHTALYWYRQSLGQGPEFLIYFQGTGAADDSGLPNDRFFAVRPEGSVSTLKIQRTERGDSAVYLCASSEGESNFGPGTRLLVL.

This chain joins TRBV12-3 or TRBV12-4 and TRBJ2-5, with TRBD1 identical over 10 bases. With the DNA end fitting TRBJ2-7 better, the J assignment may be wrong. CDR3 length: 14 residues. The CDR3: CASRRQGAGYEQYF. CDR3 nucleotide sequence: TGTGCCAGCAGGAGACAGGGGGCGGGCTACGAGCAGTACTTC.

This chain joins TRBV7-9 and TRBJ2-7; D ambiguous. Germline-derived CDR1 and CDR2 are SEHNR and FQNEAQ (reference sequence). V dropped 5 bases and J dropped 6 bases, with 23 bases sitting between them. The CDR3 is 16 amino acids. In DNA, the CDR3 is TGTGCCAGCAGCGCCAAGGTAGAGGAAAGGTCTGCCGAGCAGTACTTC. It yields the protein CASSAKVEERSAEQYF. The complete variable domain, with remaining parts taken from reference TRBV7-9 and TRBJ2-7, reads DTGVSQNPRHKITKRGQNVTFRCDPISEHNRLYWYRQTLGQGPEFLTYFQNEAQLEKSRLLSDRFSAERPKGSFSTLEIQRTEQGDSAMYLCASSAKVEERSAEQYFGPGTRLTVT.

Details on this clonotype: A single base separates this from a much larger clone, so it may be a read error. The chain recombines TRBV10-3 with TRBJ1-2; TRBD1 matches at 9 bases. Germline CDR1 reads ENHRY; CDR2 reads SYGVKD. This CDR3 spans 15 amino acids. With 10 bases clipped from V and 3 bases from J, the junction kept 12 bases outside the gene matches. The CDR3 region has the DNA TGTGCCACCAGCTCCCCGGGACAGGGCGACTATGGCTACACCTTC. It yields the protein CATSSPGQGDYGYTF.